A selection of T cell receptor beta chains follows, all from one sample in a study of cytomegalovirus exposure and HLA in healthy donors. Produced via immunoSEQ multiplex PCR; TCRdb's table is partial and in-frame only. Of approximately 140,000 clones in the sample, approximately 79% were seen once. The sample taken for sequencing was PBMCs. The receptors were gathered from a man between 18 and 29 years old in good health and CMV-seronegative. CDR3s include the opening cysteine and the closing phenylalanine or tryptophan. Size is stated for part of the rows, as once, few or many counts, or as a class when the clone is expanded.

J gene | clone size | V gene | CDR3 protein
TRBJ1-4 | NA | TRBV18 | CASSPSTGLNEKLFF
TRBJ1-2 | NA | TRBV6-5 | CASKGQINYGYTF
TRBJ2-7 | NA | TRBV4-1 | CASSQDTPQAAYEQYF
TRBJ2-5 | once | TRBV18 | CASSPPRDRADWETQYF
TRBJ2-1 | NA | TRBV9 | CASSVGPYRSSYNEQFF
TRBJ1-1 | NA | TRBV14 | CASSYSRGGEAFF
TRBJ1-1 | NA | TRBV6-6 | CASRRGTEAFF
TRBJ1-5 | NA | TRBV7-9 | CSSSLEGANQPQHF
TRBJ1-1 | NA | TRBV5-4 | CASSFDRNTEAFF
TRBJ1-1 | NA | TRBV19 | CASSIPTGETEAFF
TRBJ1-6 | NA | TRBV12-5 | CASGLDGTAYSPLHF
TRBJ1-1 | NA | TRBV18 | CASSPPNRDTEAFF
TRBJ2-7 | NA | TRBV6-6 | CASSYSERTGPYEQYF
TRBJ2-1 | NA | TRBV27 | CASTQAGWYEQFF
TRBJ1-1 | NA | TRBV9 | CASSVSQGWTEAFF
TRBJ2-1 | once | TRBV5-1 | CASSYLKGTYNEQFF
TRBJ2-3 | NA | TRBV9 | CASSVPTGIADTQYF
TRBJ1-4 | NA | TRBV19 | CASSIWGRGKDEKLFF
TRBJ2-2 | NA | TRBV25-1 | CASSGGDRDPGELFF
TRBJ2-1 | NA | TRBV12-5 | CASGLGFEGGEQFF
TRBJ2-3 | NA | TRBV5-1 | CASSPVGLAGGRVDTQYF
TRBJ1-5 | NA | TRBV19 | CASTGTGFNQPQHF
TRBJ1-2 | once | TRBV29-1 | CSARGQGPNYGYTF
TRBJ1-1 | NA | TRBV9 | CASSVPGGTGGAFF
TRBJ1-2 | NA | TRBV20-1 | CSAGRGYGYTF
TRBJ2-1 | NA | TRBV27 | CASSIPPGLAGGDEQFF
TRBJ1-1 | NA | TRBV5-1 | CASSWADRLNTEAFF
TRBJ2-7 | NA | TRBV27 | CASSLTGTGSSEQYF
TRBJ1-2 | NA | TRBV18 | CASSPFSGGDRGDF
TRBJ1-5 | NA | TRBV2 | CASTITGQDSNQPQHF
TRBJ1-2 | few | TRBV6-6 | CASSPTGFYGYTF